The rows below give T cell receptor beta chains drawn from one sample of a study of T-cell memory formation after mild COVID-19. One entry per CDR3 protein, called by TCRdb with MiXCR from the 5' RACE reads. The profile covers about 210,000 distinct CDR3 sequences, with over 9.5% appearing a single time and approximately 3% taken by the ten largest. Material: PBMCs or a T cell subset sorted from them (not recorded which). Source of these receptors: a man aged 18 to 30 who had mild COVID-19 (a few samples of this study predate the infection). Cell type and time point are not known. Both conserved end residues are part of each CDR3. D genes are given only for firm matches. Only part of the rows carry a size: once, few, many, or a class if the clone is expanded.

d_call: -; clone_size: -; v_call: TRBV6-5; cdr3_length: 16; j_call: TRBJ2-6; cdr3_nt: TGTGCCAGCAGTTACTCGATAGCTGTCTGGGGCAACGTCCTGACTTTC; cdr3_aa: CASSYSIAVWGNVLTF
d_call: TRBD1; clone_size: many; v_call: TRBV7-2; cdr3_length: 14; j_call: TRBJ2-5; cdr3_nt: TGTGCCAGCAGCTTTCAACAGGGGAAAGAGACCCAGTACTTC; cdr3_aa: CASSFQQGKETQYF
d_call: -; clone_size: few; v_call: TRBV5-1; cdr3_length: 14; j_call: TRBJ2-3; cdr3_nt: TGCGCCAGCAGCCCACGACGGGCGACAGATACGCAGTATTTT; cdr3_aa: CASSPRRATDTQYF
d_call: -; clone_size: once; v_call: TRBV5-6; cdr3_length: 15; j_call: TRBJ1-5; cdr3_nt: TGTGCCAGCAGCTCAGGGTCCGGGGGAAATCAGCCCCAGCATTTT; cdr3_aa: CASSSGSGGNQPQHF
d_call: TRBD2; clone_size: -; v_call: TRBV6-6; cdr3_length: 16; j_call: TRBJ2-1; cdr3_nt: TGTGCCAGCAGTTACTCCTCTAGCGGGGGGGCGAATGAGCAGTTCTTC; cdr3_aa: CASSYSSSGGANEQFF
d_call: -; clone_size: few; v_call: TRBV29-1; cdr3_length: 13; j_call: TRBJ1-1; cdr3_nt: TGCAGCGCTGGGGGGAGAATGAACACTGAAGCTTTCTTT; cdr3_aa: CSAGGRMNTEAFF
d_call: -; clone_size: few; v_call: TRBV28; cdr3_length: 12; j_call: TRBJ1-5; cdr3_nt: TGTGCCAGCAGGCTAGGGGATCAGCCCCAGCATTTT; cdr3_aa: CASRLGDQPQHF
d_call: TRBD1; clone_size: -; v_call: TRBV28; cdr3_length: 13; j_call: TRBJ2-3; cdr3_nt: TGTGCCAGCCTCGGACAGGGTGCAGATACGCAGTATTTT; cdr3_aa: CASLGQGADTQYF
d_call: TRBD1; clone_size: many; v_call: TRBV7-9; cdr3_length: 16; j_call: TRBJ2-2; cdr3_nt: TGTGCCAGCAGCTCGTCACCGGGACAGGGCAGCGGGGAGCTGTTTTTT; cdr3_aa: CASSSSPGQGSGELFF
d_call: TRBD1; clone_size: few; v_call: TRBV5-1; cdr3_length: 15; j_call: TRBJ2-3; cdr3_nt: TGCGCCAGCAGCTTGGGAGGGACAGCCACAGATACGCAGTATTTT; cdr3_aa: CASSLGGTATDTQYF
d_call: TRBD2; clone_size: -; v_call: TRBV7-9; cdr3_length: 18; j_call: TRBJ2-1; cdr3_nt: TGTGCCAGCAGCCGGGACATCGGTGTCCTGCGGGGGGGCGATGAGCAGTTCTTC; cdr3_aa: CASSRDIGVLRGGDEQFF
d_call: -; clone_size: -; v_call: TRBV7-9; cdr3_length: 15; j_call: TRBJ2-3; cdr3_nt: TGTGCCAGCAGCTTAGGGTGGACCCTTCAAGATACGCAGTATTTT; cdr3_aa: CASSLGWTLQDTQYF
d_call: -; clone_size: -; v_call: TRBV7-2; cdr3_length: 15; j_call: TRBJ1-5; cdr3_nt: TGTGCCAGCAGTCGAGACACCGGCGGATATCAGCCCCAGCATTTT; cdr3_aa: CASSRDTGGYQPQHF
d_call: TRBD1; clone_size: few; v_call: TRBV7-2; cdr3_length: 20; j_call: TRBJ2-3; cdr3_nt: TGTGCCAGCAGCAAAAGAGGGACAGGGGGCATGGCCTTAAGCACAGATACGCAGTATTTT; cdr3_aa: CASSKRGTGGMALSTDTQYF
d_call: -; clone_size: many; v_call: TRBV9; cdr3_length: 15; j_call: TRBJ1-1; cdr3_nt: TGTGCCAGCAGCCCGAGTGCGGGGCAAAACACTGAAGCTTTCTTT; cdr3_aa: CASSPSAGQNTEAFF
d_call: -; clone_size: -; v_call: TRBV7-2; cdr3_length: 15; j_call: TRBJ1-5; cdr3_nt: TGTGCCAGCAGCTTAGTCACAAATAGCAATCAGCCCCAGCATTTT; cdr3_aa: CASSLVTNSNQPQHF
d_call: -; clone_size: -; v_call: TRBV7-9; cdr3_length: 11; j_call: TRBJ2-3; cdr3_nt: TGTGCCAGCAGCGCAGAAGATACGCAGTATTTT; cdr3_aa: CASSAEDTQYF
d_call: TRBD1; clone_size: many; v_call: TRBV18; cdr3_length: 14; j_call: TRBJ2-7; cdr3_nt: TGTGCCAGCTCACCCAGACAGGGGACCTACGAGCAGTACTTC; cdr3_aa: CASSPRQGTYEQYF
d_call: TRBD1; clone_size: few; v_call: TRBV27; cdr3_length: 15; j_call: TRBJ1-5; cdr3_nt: TGTGCCAGCGGAACGGTGAGGGGGCGTAATCAGCCCCAGCATTTT; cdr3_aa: CASGTVRGRNQPQHF
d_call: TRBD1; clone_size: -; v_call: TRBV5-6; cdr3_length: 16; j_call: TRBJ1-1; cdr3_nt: TGTGCCAGCAGAACAGGGGGCTTGCTTTTAAACACTGAAGCTTTCTTT; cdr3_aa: CASRTGGLLLNTEAFF
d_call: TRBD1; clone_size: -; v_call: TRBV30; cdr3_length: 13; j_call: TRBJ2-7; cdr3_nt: TGTGCCTGGAGTGTCCGGACAGGGACCGAGCAGTACTTC; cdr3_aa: CAWSVRTGTEQYF
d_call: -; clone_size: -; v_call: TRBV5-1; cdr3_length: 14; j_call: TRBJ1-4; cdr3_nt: TGCGCCAGCAGCTTTACGGGACGCAATGAAAAACTGTTTTTT; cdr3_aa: CASSFTGRNEKLFF
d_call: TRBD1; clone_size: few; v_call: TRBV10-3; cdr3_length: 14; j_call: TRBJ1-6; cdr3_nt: TGTGCCATATCTGAGACAGGGTCCTTATCACCCCTCCACTTT; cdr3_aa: CAISETGSLSPLHF